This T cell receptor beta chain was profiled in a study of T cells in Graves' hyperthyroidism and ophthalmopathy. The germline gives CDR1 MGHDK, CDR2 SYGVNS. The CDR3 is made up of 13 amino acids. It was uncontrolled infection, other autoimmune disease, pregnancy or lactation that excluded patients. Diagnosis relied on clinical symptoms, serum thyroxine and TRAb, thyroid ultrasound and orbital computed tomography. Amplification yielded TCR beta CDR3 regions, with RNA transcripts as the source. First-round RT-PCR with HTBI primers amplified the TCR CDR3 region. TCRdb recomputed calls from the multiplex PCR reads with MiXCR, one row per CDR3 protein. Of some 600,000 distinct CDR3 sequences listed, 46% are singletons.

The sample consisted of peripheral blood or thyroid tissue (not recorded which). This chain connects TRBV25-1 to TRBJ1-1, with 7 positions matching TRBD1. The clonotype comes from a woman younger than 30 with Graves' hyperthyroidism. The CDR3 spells CTPDRAMNTEAFF. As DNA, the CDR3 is TGTACTCCCGACAGGGCTATGAACACTGAAGCTTTCTTT.